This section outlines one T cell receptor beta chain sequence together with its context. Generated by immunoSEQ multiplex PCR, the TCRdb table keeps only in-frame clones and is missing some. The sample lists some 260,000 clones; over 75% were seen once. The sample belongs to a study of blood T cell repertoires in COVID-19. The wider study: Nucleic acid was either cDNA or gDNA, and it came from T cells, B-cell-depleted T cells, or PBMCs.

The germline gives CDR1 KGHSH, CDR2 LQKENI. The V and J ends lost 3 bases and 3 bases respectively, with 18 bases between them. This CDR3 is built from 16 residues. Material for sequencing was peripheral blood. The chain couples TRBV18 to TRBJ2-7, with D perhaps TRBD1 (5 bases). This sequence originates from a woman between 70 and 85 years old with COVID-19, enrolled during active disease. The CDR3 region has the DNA TGTGCCAGCTCACCCAGGGAAAGGGGCTCGGGCTACGAGCAGTACTTC. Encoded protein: CASSPRERGSGYEQYF.